This TCR beta chain is drawn from a study of Ad26.COV2.S vaccination and SARS-CoV-2 variants. Study-level points and caveats: After vaccination, substantial breadth of spike-specific CD8+ and CD4+ responses was reported. Vaccinees displayed broader spike-specific TCR repertoires than placebo recipients. Vaccinees and placebo recipients showed similar non-spike TCR breadth.

TCRdb's copy holds only in-frame clones and misses some; the assay was immunoSEQ multiplex PCR. The sample yields around 300,000 clones, around nine tenths seen once. The sample's treatment: 15 to 20 received Ad26.COV2.S at low or high dose, single or two shots; several received placebo; per-sample allocation not given. Collection of the samples took place on day 63 after the first injection of vaccine or placebo. Based in Boston, the donor was an adult of 18-55 years. As concerns this clone: Its antigen is still unknown.

Losses at the gene ends were 4 bases for V and 3 bases for J; bases not matched to a gene: 8. Germline V gives CDR1 SGHRS, CDR2 YFSETQ. CDR3 size: 15 residues. This chain uses TRBV5-1 with TRBJ1-1; 8 bases map to TRBD1. This sequence was found in a person between 18 and 60 years old who received the Ad26.COV2.S COVID-19 vaccine or a placebo. The sequencing used peripheral blood, collected in a trial of Ad26.COV2.S vaccine versus placebo. In DNA form, the CDR3 reads TGCGCCAGCAGCACCGGACAGGGTTCGTACACTGAAGCTTTCTTT. Translation: CASSTGQGSYTEAFF. The whole variable domain, filled in from reference TRBV5-1 and TRBJ1-1, reads KAGVTQTPRYLIKTRGQQVTLSCSPISGHRSVSWYQQTPGQGLQFLFEYFSETQRNKGNFPGRFSGRQFSNSRSEMNVSTLELGDSALYLCASSTGQGSYTEAFFGQGTRLTVV.